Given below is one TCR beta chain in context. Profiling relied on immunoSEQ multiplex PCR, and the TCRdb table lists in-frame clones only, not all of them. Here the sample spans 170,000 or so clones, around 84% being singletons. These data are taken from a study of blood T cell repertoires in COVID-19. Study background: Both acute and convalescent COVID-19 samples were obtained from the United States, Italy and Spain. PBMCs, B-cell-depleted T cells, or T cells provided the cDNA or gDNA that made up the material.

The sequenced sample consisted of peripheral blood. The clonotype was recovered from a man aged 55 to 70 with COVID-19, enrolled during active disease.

CDR3 sequence (DNA): TGTGCCAGCAGCAAAGTAGGGGTTTCCTCGAGCTCCTACAATGAGCAGTTCTTC. Protein sequence: CASSKVGVSSSSYNEQFF. The chain carries TRBV21-1 and TRBJ2-1; the table's D call TRBD1 went unverified against the DNA. TRBV21-1 is given as a pseudogene. This CDR3 is 18 amino acids long.